A single sample is the source of the 29 T cell receptor beta chains below, sequenced in a study of cytomegalovirus exposure and HLA in healthy donors. PCR employed 60 Vbeta and 13 Jbeta primers. Produced via immunoSEQ multiplex PCR; TCRdb's table is partial and in-frame only. The sample has fewer than 250,000 clones, around nine tenths seen once. The material sequenced was PBMCs. These TCRs come from a woman under 30 in good health and CMV-seronegative.

This rearrangement joins TRBV18 to TRBJ2-3, with a possible D match to TRBD1 (7 bases). Germline V lookup: CDR1 KGHSH, CDR2 LQKENI. The CDR3 is 16 amino acids. The ends were cut back, 5 bases at V and 3 bases at J, with 18 bases in the middle. CDR3 sequence reads: CASSSQRRGRTDTQYF. The CDR3 bases are TGTGCCAGCTCATCCCAGCGGAGGGGGCGGACAGATACGCAGTATTTT. The full variable domain, rest sourced from reference TRBV18 and TRBJ2-3, is NAGVMQNPRHLVRRRGQEARLRCSPMKGHSHVYWYRQLPEEGLKFMVYLQKENIIDESGMPKERFSAEFPKEGPSILRIQQVVRGDSAAYFCASSSQRRGRTDTQYFGPGTRLTVL.

This chain links TRBV19 with TRBJ2-7; 7 nucleotides agree with TRBD2. V was pared by 5 bases and J by 0 bases, with 4 bases of the junction left unmatched. The CDR3 sequence is 14 residues long. CDR1 and CDR2 from the germline V gene are LNHDA and SQIVND (reference sequence). CDR3 DNA sequence: TGTGCCAGTAGTCTTACTAGCGTCTCCTACGAGCAGTACTTC. Encoded protein: CASSLTSVSYEQYF. The variable domain in full, with the rest retrieved from reference TRBV19 and TRBJ2-7, is DGGITQSPKYLFRKEGQNVTLSCEQNLNHDAMYWYRQDPGQGLRLIYYSQIVNDFQKGDIAEGYSVSREKKESFPLTVTSAQKNPTAFYLCASSLTSVSYEQYFGPGTRLTVT.

This clone was detected once. The rearrangement joins TRBV27 to TRBJ2-1, with 12 bases that match TRBD1. This CDR3 comprises 15 residues. Per germline, CDR1 MNHEY and CDR2 SMNVEV (reference sequence). J gave up 8 bases and V 6 bases, and 8 bases lay outside the gene matches. In DNA, the CDR3 is TGTGCCAGCAGGACCGGGACAGGGGGCATCTATGAGCAGTTCTTC. Amino acid sequence: CASRTGTGGIYEQFF.

The J gene is TRBJ1-1, the V gene TRBV28, with TRBD1 as a possible D gene (6 bases). There are 12 residues in the CDR3. Germline V CDR1 and CDR2: MDHEN, SYDVKM. V shed 4 bases and J shed 14 bases, with 17 bases lying between them. The CDR3 nucleotides read TGTGCCAGCAGTTCCCCAAACAGGGACGTCTTCTTT. Translation gives CASSSPNRDVFF.

This chain joins TRBV19 and TRBJ1-1; perhaps TRBD1 as D (6 bases). This CDR3 is built from 13 residues. The germline V gene encodes CDR1 LNHDA and CDR2 SQIVND (reference sequence). Between the trimmed V and J ends, which lost 3 bases and 7 bases, there was a span of 12 bases. The CDR3, as DNA: TGTGCCAGTAGTATTTCAGGGGCCCTTGAAGCTTTCTTT. It specifies CASSISGALEAFF.

In its sample, this clone was seen once. The J gene is TRBJ2-3, the V gene TRBV11-3, with TRBD1 as a possible D gene (5 bases). From germline, CDR1 is SGHNT and CDR2 YENEEA. The CDR3 length is 14 residues. Trimming removed 7 bases at V and 8 bases at J, with 19 bases between. This chain's CDR3 is CASTLGAVMGTQYF. CDR3 nucleotides: TGTGCCAGCACCCTAGGGGCGGTTATGGGTACGCAGTATTTT.

This chain joins TRBV5-1 and TRBJ2-3, with D unresolved. The germline gives CDR1 SGHRS, CDR2 YFSETQ. The CDR3 length is 13 residues. V lost 0 bases and J 6 bases, leaving 8 bases between the germline ends. In DNA, the CDR3 is TGCGCCAGCAGCTTGGTCCCCGCGGATACGCAGTATTTT. Amino acid sequence: CASSLVPADTQYF.

This clone was detected only once. The chain carries TRBV6-6 and TRBJ2-5, with D perhaps matching TRBD1 (5 bases). This CDR3 spans 15 amino acids. V was pared by 6 bases and J by 2 bases, with 16 bases between. Germline V gives CDR1 MNHNY, CDR2 SVGAGI (reference sequence). The CDR3 DNA is TGTGCCAGCAGAAAGTACGGGCCAGGGCAAGAGACCCAGTACTTC. It codes for CASRKYGPGQETQYF.

J is TRBJ2-3 and V is TRBV9; 10 bases are shared with TRBD2. The CDR3 covers 15 residues. Germline CDR1 SGDLS, CDR2 YYNGEE. Trimming cost V 7 bases and J 1 base; bases outside gene matches: 6. CDR3 loop: CASHTSGIGTDTQYF. The CDR3 nucleotides are TGTGCCAGCCATACTAGCGGGATCGGCACAGATACGCAGTATTTT.

V is TRBV2 and J is TRBJ2-3; TRBD2 aligns across 7 bases. The length of the CDR3 is 16 residues. The ends lost 4 bases at V and 0 bases at J; junction bases unmatched: 7. CDR1 is SNHLY, CDR2 FYNNEI, per germline. CDR3 loop: CASSVRGLPSTDTQYF. DNA for the CDR3: TGTGCCAGCAGTGTTCGGGGACTACCCAGCACAGATACGCAGTATTTT.

This clone showed up just once. The DNA of the CDR3 is TGCGCCAGCATGGGACAGGGGGTGCCTGGTGAGCAGTTCTTC. Protein: CASMGQGVPGEQFF. The J gene is TRBJ2-1, the V gene TRBV5-1, with TRBD1 identical over 11 bases. Trimming at V came to 6 bases and at J to 9 bases, leaving 8 bases not matched to a gene. Germline lookup yields CDR1 SGHRS and CDR2 YFSETQ. There are 14 residues in the CDR3.

The chain carries TRBV29-1 and TRBJ1-1, with D tentatively TRBD1 (5 bases). The V end was cut by 7 bases, the J end by 1 base, with 10 bases between. Germline CDR1 SQVTM, CDR2 ANQGSEA. The CDR3 totals 12 residues. Here the CDR3 reads CSAQRGNTEAFF. CDR3 DNA: TGCAGCGCCCAAAGGGGGAACACTGAAGCTTTCTTT.

The chain has TRBV4-3 and TRBJ1-1; possibly TRBD1 for D (5 bases). Between the trimmed V and J ends, which lost 0 bases and 7 bases, there was a span of 9 bases. The germline gives CDR1 LGHNA, CDR2 YSLEER. The CDR3 totals 13 residues. CDR3 residues: CASSQDPGNEAFF. The CDR3 DNA reads TGCGCCAGCAGCCAAGATCCAGGGAATGAAGCTTTCTTT.

The chain has TRBV5-1 and TRBJ2-2, with a tentative D call TRBD2 (6 bases). The ends were cut back, 7 bases at V and 3 bases at J, with 16 bases in the middle. Germline CDR1 is SGHRS and CDR2 is YFSETQ. CDR3 length: 15 residues. The CDR3 nucleotides read TGCGCCAGCCGACCCCCGGGGGTACACACCGGGGAGCTGTTTTTT. This translates into CASRPPGVHTGELFF.

The V and J genes are TRBV27 and TRBJ1-2, with 8 positions matching TRBD1. In germline, CDR1 is MNHEY, CDR2 SMNVEV (reference sequence). The CDR3 is made up of 15 amino acids. J gave up 3 bases and V 2 bases, and 5 bases lay outside the gene matches. The CDR3 DNA is TGTGCCAGCAGTTTACAGGGGGCGCCGGACTATGGCTACACCTTC. It translates to CASSLQGAPDYGYTF.

The chain uses TRBV6-5 and TRBJ2-1, with D possibly matching TRBD1 (5 bases). The CDR3 loop spans 15 amino acids. V was clipped by 2 bases and J by 8 bases, with 16 bases between them. CDR1 is MNHEY, CDR2 SVGAGI, per germline. The CDR3 bases are TGTGCCAGCAGTTACATTCAGGGCCCTGGAGATGAGCAGTTCTTC. It yields the protein CASSYIQGPGDEQFF.

This chain joins TRBV5-1 and TRBJ1-5, with 10 bases fitting TRBD1. The ends lost 4 bases at V and 5 bases at J; junction bases unmatched: 9. The CDR3 sequence is 16 residues long. In germline, CDR1 is SGHRS, CDR2 YFSETQ. The CDR3 region is CASSPTGGAYDQPQHF. The CDR3 nucleotides are TGCGCCAGCAGCCCGACAGGGGGCGCGTATGATCAGCCCCAGCATTTT.

This chain uses TRBV28 with TRBJ1-2; 8 bases line up with TRBD1. The CDR3 totals 14 residues. The V gene end was trimmed by 5 bases and the J gene end by 7 bases; junction bases not matched to a gene: 9. The germline V gene encodes CDR1 MDHEN and CDR2 SYDVKM. The CDR3 nucleotides read TGTGCCAGCAGTCCCTCGGACAGGGAAATTGGCTACACCTTC. Protein sequence: CASSPSDREIGYTF.

The chain uses TRBV7-2 and TRBJ2-5, with 8 bases that match TRBD2. Germline values: CDR1 SGHTA, CDR2 FQGNSA. The CDR3 spans 14 residues. Unmatched junction bases numbered 7, after V lost 9 bases and J lost 1 base. CDR3: CASTTSGFQETQYF. The CDR3 nucleotides read TGTGCCAGTACTACTAGCGGATTCCAAGAGACCCAGTACTTC.

The gene calls are TRBV5-1 and TRBJ1-1; possible D gene TRBD1, 5 bases. Looked up from germline, CDR1 is SGHRS and CDR2 is YFSETQ. Trimming left V 0 bases short and J 2 bases short, with 14 bases between. The length of the CDR3 is 16 residues. CDR3 region: CASSLGRTSLNTEAFF. In DNA form, the CDR3 reads TGCGCCAGCAGCTTGGGGCGGACAAGCCTAAACACTGAAGCTTTCTTT.

The chain links TRBV28 to TRBJ2-3; 8 bases match TRBD2. The CDR3 extends over 14 amino acids. In germline, CDR1 is MDHEN, CDR2 SYDVKM. Trimming cost V 4 bases and J 5 bases; bases outside gene matches: 5. This CDR3 is CASSSGTSVDTQYF. DNA of the CDR3: TGTGCCAGCAGTTCCGGGACTAGTGTAGATACGCAGTATTTT.

On this clone itself: One junction end disagrees with the germline gene, perhaps due to a read error. Different DNA sequences within this sample yield the same CDR3. The CDR3 here is CASSDSRLTSGIRDTQYF. CDR3 coding DNA: TGTGCCAGTAGTGACTCGAGGCTTACTAGCGGGATAAGGGATACGCAGTATTTT. This chain uses TRBV2 with TRBJ2-3; 10 positions match TRBD2. CDR3 size: 18 residues. CDR1 is SNHLY, CDR2 FYNNEI, per germline.

V usage is TRBV5-4 and J usage is TRBJ2-5, with 8 bases aligning to TRBD1. This CDR3 is 14 amino acids long. The germline gives CDR1 SGHNT, CDR2 YYREEE (reference sequence). The J segment lost 2 bases and the V segment lost 4 bases, leaving 4 bases of the junction unmatched. CDR3 residues: CASSPGQEQETQYF. CDR3 DNA: TGTGCCAGCAGCCCGGGACAGGAGCAAGAGACCCAGTACTTC.

The rearrangement joins TRBV30 to TRBJ2-7; 7 bases align to TRBD1. CDR3 length: 12 amino acids. V lost 7 bases to trimming and J lost 1 base; unmatched junction nucleotides: 4. The germline CDR1 and CDR2 sequences are GTSNPN and SVGIG (reference sequence). The DNA of the CDR3 is TGTGCCTATACGACAGGGTCCTACGAGCAGTACTTC. Protein sequence: CAYTTGSYEQYF.

This sequence joins TRBV29-1 and TRBJ1-1; D is undetermined. There are 10 residues in the CDR3. CDR1 and CDR2 (germline): SQVTM, ANQGSEA. The V gene lost 6 bases and the J gene lost 5 bases, with 7 bases spanning the gap. CDR3 nucleotide sequence: TGCAGCGTCCAAGAGACTGAAGCTTTCTTT. Its protein is CSVQETEAFF.

For the CDR3, the DNA is TGTGCCAGCAGTGAAGGGGGAGCTGAGACCCAGTACTTC. It yields the protein CASSEGGAETQYF. V is TRBV6-1 and J is TRBJ2-5; TRBD2 might be the D (5 bases). The CDR3 contains 13 residues. The V end lost 1 base, the J end lost 5 bases, and 8 bases lay between the germline ends. Germline V gene sequence: CDR1 MNHNS, CDR2 SASEGT.

V is TRBV7-2 and J is TRBJ2-3; D may be TRBD2 (7 bases). The germline V gene encodes CDR1 SGHTA and CDR2 FQGNSA. The V and J ends lost 5 bases and 5 bases respectively, with 14 bases between them. The CDR3 loop spans 14 amino acids. CDR3 bases: TGTGCCAGCAGCCTCTCGGGGGGCGGAGATACGCAGTATTTT. This sequence encodes CASSLSGGGDTQYF.

CDR3 DNA: TGTGCCAGCAGTTACTTAGGGGGGGAGTCTTTCAATGAGCAGTTCTTC. This codes for CASSYLGGESFNEQFF. The rearrangement uses TRBV6-5 and TRBJ2-1; perhaps TRBD2 as D (7 bases). The CDR3 contains 16 residues. Trimming pared 1 base from V and 6 bases from J, leaving 16 bases between. Germline V CDR1 and CDR2: MNHEY, SVGAGI.

V is TRBV2 and J is TRBJ2-3, with 8 bases identical to TRBD1. CDR3 length equals 14 residues. The V segment lost 6 bases and the J segment 2 bases; nucleotides outside the gene matches: 4. Germline V gene lookup returns CDR1 SNHLY and CDR2 FYNNEI. The CDR3 DNA is TGTGCCAGCAGCGGACAGGGAAACACAGATACGCAGTATTTT. Translation gives CASSGQGNTDTQYF.